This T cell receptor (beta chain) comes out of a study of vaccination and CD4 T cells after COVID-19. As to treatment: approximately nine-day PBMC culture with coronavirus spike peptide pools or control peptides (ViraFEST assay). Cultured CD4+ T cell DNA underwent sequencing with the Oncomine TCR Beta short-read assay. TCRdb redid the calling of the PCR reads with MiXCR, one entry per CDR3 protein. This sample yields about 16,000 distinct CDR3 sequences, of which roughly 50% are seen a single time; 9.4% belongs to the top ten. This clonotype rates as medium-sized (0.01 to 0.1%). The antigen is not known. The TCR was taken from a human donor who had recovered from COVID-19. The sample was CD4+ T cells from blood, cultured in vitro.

In DNA form, the CDR3 reads TGTGCCACCAGTGATCCGGGACGCCGCTACACCTTC. It encodes CATSDPGRRYTF. This sequence joins TRBV24-1 and TRBJ1-2; perhaps TRBD1 as D (5 bases). The length of the CDR3 is 12 residues. CDR1 is KGHDR, CDR2 SFDVKD, per germline. The V end was cut by 3 bases, the J end by 9 bases, with 10 bases between.